The 31 T cell receptor beta chains in this list originate from one sample, sequenced in a study of blood T cell repertoires in COVID-19. Sequencing was performed with immunoSEQ multiplex PCR; in TCRdb, only in-frame clones are kept and a portion is missing. The profile shows 130,000 to 150,000 clones, 85% to 90% of them singletons. The material sequenced was peripheral blood. The receptors stem from a man between 18 and 35 years old with COVID-19, enrolled during active disease.

This chain connects TRBV6-5 to TRBJ2-5; 10 positions match TRBD2. After removal of 0 bases from V and 4 bases from J, the junction contained 2 bases not matched to a gene. There are 15 residues in the CDR3. CDR1 and CDR2 (germline): MNHEY, SVGAGI. The CDR3 spells CASSYSSSGRETQYF. The CDR3 DNA sequence: TGTGCCAGCAGTTACTCATCTAGCGGGAGAGAGACCCAGTACTTC.

The gene calls are TRBV4-2 and TRBJ1-2; no reliable D call. Germline values: CDR1 LGHNA, CDR2 YNFKEQ. Trimming shortened V by 0 bases and J by 3 bases, and 5 bases separated the two germline ends. This CDR3 comprises 13 residues. The CDR3 DNA is TGTGCCAGCAGCCAAGAGAGGGACTATGGCTACACCTTC. Protein product: CASSQERDYGYTF.

The CDR3 bases are TGTGCCAGCAGCCAGTGGAGGATATGGGGAAACACCATATATTTT. It translates to CASSQWRIWGNTIYF. The V and J genes are TRBV3-1 (or the pseudogene TRBV3-2) and TRBJ1-3; D not certain. Per germline, CDR1 LGHDT and CDR2 YNNKEL (reference sequence). The ends were cut back, 3 bases at V and 4 bases at J, with 13 bases in the middle. This CDR3 spans 15 amino acids.

The genes are TRBV20-1 and TRBJ2-3; D might be TRBD1 (6 bases). CDR1 is DFQATT and CDR2 is SNEGSKA in the germline V gene (reference sequence). The CDR3 contains 11 residues. V lost 3 bases to trimming and J lost 14 bases, with 15 bases between them. CDR3 in DNA: TGCAGTGCTAGTCGACAGGATACTGCGTATTTT. This translates into CSASRQDTAYF.

The rearrangement uses TRBV28 and TRBJ2-7, with a weak D call TRBD1 (6 bases). CDR1 MDHEN and CDR2 SYDVKM come from the germline V gene. V lost 3 bases, J lost 3 bases, and 12 bases lay in between. This CDR3 region has 14 residues. The CDR3 nucleotides read TGTGCCAGCAGTTTCAACAGGGTCGGCTACGAGCAGTACTTC. Amino acid sequence: CASSFNRVGYEQYF.

The chain uses TRBV27 and TRBJ2-4; D is unclear. This CDR3 is 15 amino acids long. Trimming took off 8 bases at V and 0 bases at J, with 14 bases between the two ends. CDR1 and CDR2 (germline): MNHEY, SMNVEV (reference sequence). The CDR3 DNA reads TGTGCCAGCGGGCGTTTCCCTTTAGCCAAAAACATTCAGTACTTC. Amino acids: CASGRFPLAKNIQYF.

This rearrangement joins TRBV6-6 to TRBJ1-1; D gene uncertain. Germline CDR1 and CDR2: MNHNY and SVGAGI (reference sequence). The CDR3 has 15 residues. V dropped 0 bases and J dropped 1 base, with 9 bases sitting between them. As DNA, the CDR3 is TGTGCCAGCAGTTACTCGGCATCTAGGAACACTGAAGCTTTCTTT. It codes for CASSYSASRNTEAFF.

The chain is built from TRBV24-1 and TRBJ2-3, with TRBD1 matching over 10 bases. Unmatched junction bases numbered 8, after V lost 5 bases and J lost 4 bases. This CDR3 region has 16 residues. CDR1 KGHDR and CDR2 SFDVKD come from the germline V gene. CDR3 bases: TGTGCCACCAGTGGGGTGGGACAGGGGTCGCCAGATACGCAGTATTTT. This encodes CATSGVGQGSPDTQYF.

J is TRBJ1-3 and V is TRBV5-6; D is unclear. The CDR3 totals 16 residues. CDR1 SGHDT and CDR2 YYEEEE come from the germline V gene. V was pared by 1 base and J by 4 bases, with 15 bases between. The CDR3 spells CASSLSGWAPGNTIYF. CDR3 in DNA: TGTGCCAGCAGCTTGTCTGGGTGGGCACCCGGAAACACCATATATTTT. The whole variable domain, filled in from reference TRBV5-6 and TRBJ1-3, reads DAGVTQSPTHLIKTRGQQVTLRCSPKSGHDTVSWYQQALGQGPQFIFQYYEEEERQRGNFPDRFSGHQFPNYSSELNVNALLLGDSALYLCASSLSGWAPGNTIYFGEGSWLTVV.

This chain joins TRBV2 and TRBJ2-2; 8 bases are shared with TRBD1. The CDR3 length is 13 residues. Germline lookup yields CDR1 SNHLY and CDR2 FYNNEI. V trimming: 6 bases; J trimming: 8 bases; junction bases outside the gene matches: 5. CDR3: CASRGQGAGELFF. The CDR3 DNA sequence: TGTGCCAGCAGAGGACAGGGCGCAGGGGAGCTGTTTTTT. The entire variable domain, with the rest obtained from reference TRBV2 and TRBJ2-2, is as follows: EPEVTQTPSHQVTQMGQEVILRCVPISNHLYFYWYRQILGQKVEFLVSFYNNEISEKSEIFDDQFSVERPDGSNFTLKIRSTKLEDSAMYFCASRGQGAGELFFGEGSRLTVL.

The V and J genes are TRBV4-1 and TRBJ2-7, with 8 bases aligning to TRBD2. This CDR3 is 16 amino acids long. J was trimmed by 2 bases and V by 3 bases; bases with no gene match: 9. The germline V gene encodes CDR1 MGHRA and CDR2 YSYEKL. CDR3 loop: CASSHTPGLGAYEQYF. For the CDR3, the DNA is TGCGCCAGCAGCCACACGCCGGGACTAGGGGCCTACGAGCAGTACTTC.

The gene calls are TRBV10-3 and TRBJ2-1; the match to TRBD1 covers 10 bases. Germline loops: CDR1 ENHRY, CDR2 SYGVKD. V shed 6 bases and J 5 bases; nucleotides not matched to a gene: 4. This CDR3 region has 14 residues. For the CDR3, the DNA is TGTGCCATCAGCAGGGACAGGGGCCACAATGAGCAGTTCTTC. Its translation is CAISRDRGHNEQFF.

The chain employs TRBV4-2 and TRBJ2-1; TRBD2 matches 12 bases. V dropped 1 base and J dropped 5; count of bases not matched to a gene: 9. The length of the CDR3 is 18 residues. Germline CDR1 LGHNA, CDR2 YNFKEQ. The DNA for the CDR3 is TGTGCCAGCAGCCAAGTGGCTCTAGCGGGAGGGCGCCACAATGAGCAGTTCTTC. Translation: CASSQVALAGGRHNEQFF.

This sequence joins TRBV10-3 and TRBJ2-2, with D maybe TRBD2 (5 bases). The germline V gene has CDR1 ENHRY and CDR2 SYGVKD. V lost 0 bases and J lost 0, with 11 bases in between. This CDR3 is 17 amino acids long. The CDR3 region is CAISESRAGPNTGELFF. CDR3 bases: TGTGCCATCAGTGAGTCGAGGGCTGGGCCGAACACCGGGGAGCTGTTTTTT.

The DNA for the CDR3 is TGCAGCGTTATTGGGACTAGCGGAGACTACGAGCAGTACTTC. This translates into CSVIGTSGDYEQYF. The V gene is TRBV29-1, the J gene TRBJ2-7, with 11 positions matching TRBD2. V gave up 5 bases and J gave up 3 bases; unmatched junction bases: 6. The CDR3 has 14 residues. The germline gives CDR1 SQVTM, CDR2 ANQGSEA.

The chain links TRBV24-1 to TRBJ2-7, with 7 bases aligning to TRBD2. The germline V gene has CDR1 KGHDR and CDR2 SFDVKD. This CDR3 comprises 15 residues. V lost 2 bases, J lost 6 bases, and 9 bases stayed unmatched. CDR3 in DNA: TGTGCCACCAGTGATTCGGGAGGATCCTCCCTCGAGCAGTACTTC. Protein: CATSDSGGSSLEQYF.

The gene calls are TRBV5-8 and TRBJ2-7; weak D call: TRBD1 (6 bases). Germline CDR1 is SGHTS and CDR2 is YDEGEE. Trimming cost V 7 bases and J 6 bases, with 20 bases left between them. This CDR3 is built from 14 residues. CDR3 sequence: CASGRTEWTFEQYF. The CDR3 region has the DNA TGTGCCAGCGGTAGGACAGAATGGACCTTCGAGCAGTACTTC.

This clone was seen a single time. The chain has TRBV18 and TRBJ1-1, with D uncertain. Germline V lookup: CDR1 KGHSH, CDR2 LQKENI. V was shortened by 3 bases and J by 2 bases, with 13 bases between the two germline ends. The CDR3 runs 15 residues. CDR3 nucleotide sequence: TGTGCCAGCTCACCCGCAGCGGGAGCAAACACTGAAGCTTTCTTT. Its translation is CASSPAAGANTEAFF.

The chain joins TRBV24-1 to TRBJ2-3; D is ambiguous. Germline V gives CDR1 KGHDR, CDR2 SFDVKD. V was trimmed by 6 bases and J by 0 bases, leaving 6 bases between them. This CDR3 has 13 amino acids. The CDR3 protein is CATSPHSTDTQYF. The CDR3 bases are TGTGCCACCAGTCCCCATAGCACAGATACGCAGTATTTT.

The chain combines TRBV19 with TRBJ1-2; 8 nucleotides align to TRBD1. Germline V gene sequence: CDR1 LNHDA, CDR2 SQIVND (reference sequence). This CDR3 spans 15 amino acids. J lost 4 bases, V lost 3 bases, and 7 bases had no gene match. This CDR3 reads CASSMVTGARYGYTF. In DNA, the CDR3 is TGTGCCAGTAGTATGGTGACAGGGGCCCGCTATGGCTACACCTTC.

The chain carries TRBV11-1 and TRBJ2-1; 7 bases are shared with TRBD2. The CDR3 has 15 amino acids. The V gene's germline CDR1 is SGHAT and CDR2 FQDESV (reference sequence). The V segment lost 3 bases and the J segment 5 bases; nucleotides outside the gene matches: 7. CDR3 nucleotide sequence: TGTGCCAGCAGCTTCCACCGGGACTATGACAATGAGCAGTTCTTC. It translates to CASSFHRDYDNEQFF.

The CDR3 DNA sequence: TGCGCCAGCAGCCAAGTCTTACAGACCAAAAACATTCAGTACTTC. The encoded protein is CASSQVLQTKNIQYF. J is TRBJ2-4 and V is TRBV4-1; D is ambiguous. The CDR3 consists of 15 residues. Germline assignment: CDR1 MGHRA and CDR2 YSYEKL. Deletions cut 1 base from V and 2 bases from J, with 9 bases between.

This chain links TRBV5-8 with TRBJ2-1; TRBD1 matches 7 bases. V lost 4 bases and J lost 3; bases outside the gene matches: 4. CDR3 length: 14 amino acids. The V gene's germline CDR1 is SGHTS and CDR2 YDEGEE. The CDR3, as DNA: TGTGCCAGCAGCATCGGACAGGTCTACAATGAGCAGTTCTTC. Translated, it gives CASSIGQVYNEQFF.

V and J are TRBV28 and TRBJ2-7; the D gene is possibly TRBD1 (5 bases). This CDR3 is 13 amino acids long. The V gene's germline CDR1 is MDHEN and CDR2 SYDVKM. Trimming took off 6 bases at V and 2 bases at J, with 11 bases between the two ends. CDR3 loop: CASSLTVPYEQYF. The DNA for the CDR3 is TGTGCCAGCAGCCTGACAGTGCCCTACGAGCAGTACTTC.

This sequence joins TRBV10-3 and TRBJ1-2; a weak D match, TRBD1 (5 bases). The CDR3 runs to 14 residues. Germline V lookup: CDR1 ENHRY, CDR2 SYGVKD. V lost 0 bases to trimming and J lost 5 bases, with 10 bases between them. The CDR3 bases are TGTGCCATCAGTGAGTCGACAGAGAGGTATGGCTACACCTTC. This translates into CAISESTERYGYTF.

This clone came up a few times. The V and J genes are TRBV6-5 and TRBJ2-3; D ambiguous. V lost 5 bases and J 1 base, leaving 10 bases between the germline ends. CDR1 is MNHEY and CDR2 is SVGAGI in the germline V gene. This CDR3 has 14 residues. The CDR3 DNA follows: TGTGCCAGCAGTCTAGTGACGGGCACAGATACGCAGTATTTT. Translating gives CASSLVTGTDTQYF.

The chain links TRBV3-1 (or the pseudogene TRBV3-2) to TRBJ2-1, with no clear D. V was cut by 4 bases and J by 6 bases, with 10 bases left in between. The CDR3 totals 13 residues. Germline V gene sequence: CDR1 LGHDT, CDR2 YNNKEL (reference sequence). The DNA of the CDR3 is TGTGCCAGCAGCCCAGAGTGGAGCAATGAGCAGTTCTTC. Amino acids: CASSPEWSNEQFF.

The chain combines TRBV5-4 with TRBJ2-3, with D unclear. CDR3 length: 13 amino acids. In germline, CDR1 is SGHNT, CDR2 YYREEE (reference sequence). V lost 0 bases and J lost 5, with 7 bases in between. The CDR3 DNA follows: TGTGCCAGCAGCTTGGTGGTCGGAGATACGCAGTATTTT. Translated, it gives CASSLVVGDTQYF. Looking up the rest from reference TRBV5-4 and TRBJ2-3 gives the full variable domain: ETGVTQSPTHLIKTRGQQVTLRCSSQSGHNTVSWYQQALGQGPQFIFQYYREEENGRGNFPPRFSGLQFPNYSSELNVNALELDDSALYLCASSLVVGDTQYFGPGTRLTVL.

This clone occurred once. This sequence joins TRBV10-3 and TRBJ1-6; 8 nucleotides line up with TRBD1. V was clipped by 2 bases and J by 10 bases; unmatched bases: 7. Germline V gene lookup returns CDR1 ENHRY and CDR2 SYGVKD. CDR3 size: 15 residues. The CDR3 loop is CAISEGSPGGSPLHF. In nucleotides, the CDR3 is TGTGCCATCAGTGAGGGGAGTCCAGGGGGCTCACCCCTCCACTTT.

CDR3 bases: TGTGCCAGCAGTTACTCCCCGGGACTAGTTCCCTACGAGCAGTACTTC. Protein: CASSYSPGLVPYEQYF. The chain joins TRBV6-2 or TRBV6-3 to TRBJ2-7, with 8 bases that match TRBD2. Germline CDR1 reads MNHEY; CDR2 reads SVGEGT. V shed 0 bases, J shed 2 bases, and the junction held 6 bases outside the gene matches. The CDR3 is 16 amino acids.

The chain has TRBV14 and TRBJ1-3; a weak D match, TRBD1 (6 bases). In germline, CDR1 is SGHDN, CDR2 FVKESK. This CDR3 contains 16 residues. V lost 4 bases to trimming and J lost 0 bases, with 13 bases between them. The CDR3: CASSPRGPFSGNTIYF. The CDR3 DNA reads as TGTGCCAGCAGCCCCAGGGGTCCCTTCTCTGGAAACACCATATATTTT.